The 5 T cell receptor beta chains below all came from one sample that was sequenced in a study of blood T cell repertoires in COVID-19. Assay: immunoSEQ multiplex PCR; the TCRdb copy retains only in-frame clones and omits some. Of some 700,000 clones listed, just under 90% are singletons. The sequenced sample was peripheral blood. These receptors were taken from a woman between 18 and 29 years old with acute or convalescent COVID-19.

This sequence joins TRBV19 and TRBJ1-2; 8 nucleotides match TRBD1. V shed 2 bases and J 4 bases; nucleotides not matched to a gene: 6. CDR3 length: 15 amino acids. Germline V gene lookup returns CDR1 LNHDA and CDR2 SQIVND (reference sequence). The DNA for the CDR3 is TGTGCCAGTAGTATAAAACAGGGGGATCGCTATGGCTACACCTTC. It codes for CASSIKQGDRYGYTF.

This chain joins TRBV6-5 and TRBJ2-2, with 8 bases lining up with TRBD2. Germline trimming cut 6 bases from V and 4 bases from J; bases unmatched to any gene: 7. Per the germline V gene, CDR1 is MNHEY and CDR2 is SVGAGI. This CDR3 is built from 15 residues. CDR3 nucleotides: TGTGCCAGCAGCTCAAGCGGGGGCGGCACCGGGGAGCTGTTTTTT. Translation gives CASSSSGGGTGELFF.

This clone appeared a few times. V usage is TRBV28 and J usage is TRBJ1-2; TRBD1 aligns across 8 bases. CDR1 and CDR2 from the germline V gene are MDHEN and SYDVKM. This CDR3 has 13 amino acids. V trimming: 6 bases; J trimming: 8 bases; junction bases outside the gene matches: 8. CDR3 amino acids: CASRPQGVKGYTF. The CDR3 DNA sequence: TGTGCCAGCAGACCACAGGGGGTAAAGGGCTACACCTTC.

The count of this clone is one. This chain joins TRBV11-2 and TRBJ2-2, with 8 positions matching TRBD2. The CDR3 has 15 amino acids. V shed 7 bases and J 8 bases; nucleotides not matched to a gene: 12. Germline-derived CDR1 and CDR2 are SGHAT and FQNNGV. Written as DNA, the CDR3 is TGTGCCAGCACCTCTTTAGCGGGGCTTGGGGGGGAGCTGTTTTTT. This sequence encodes CASTSLAGLGGELFF.

The chain uses TRBV19 and TRBJ1-6; D unclear. Germline CDR1 and CDR2: LNHDA and SQIVND (reference sequence). The CDR3 sequence is 10 residues long. CDR3 loop: CCDNRTPLHF. CDR3 nucleotides: TGTTGTGACAATAGGACACCCCTCCACTTT.